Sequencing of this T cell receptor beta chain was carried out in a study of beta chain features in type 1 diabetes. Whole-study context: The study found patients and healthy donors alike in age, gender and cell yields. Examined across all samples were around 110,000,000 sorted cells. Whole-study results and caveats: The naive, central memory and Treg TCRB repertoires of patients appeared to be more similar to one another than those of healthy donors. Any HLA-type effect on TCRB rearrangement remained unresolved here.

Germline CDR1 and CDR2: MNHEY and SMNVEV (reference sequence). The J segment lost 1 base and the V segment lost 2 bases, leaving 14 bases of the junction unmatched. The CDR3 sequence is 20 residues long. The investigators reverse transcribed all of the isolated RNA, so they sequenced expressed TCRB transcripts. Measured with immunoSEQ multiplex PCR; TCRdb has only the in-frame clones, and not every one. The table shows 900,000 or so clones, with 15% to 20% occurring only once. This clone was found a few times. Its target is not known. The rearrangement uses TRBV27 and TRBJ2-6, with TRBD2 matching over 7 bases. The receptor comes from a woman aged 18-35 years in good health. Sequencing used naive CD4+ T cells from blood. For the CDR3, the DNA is TGTGCCAGCAGTTTAAGGGGCGGGGGAGCGGGACTATCTGGGGCCAACGTCCTGACTTTC. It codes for CASSLRGGGAGLSGANVLTF.